One sample yielded the 21 T cell receptor beta chains listed below, sequenced in a study of cytomegalovirus exposure and HLA in healthy donors. The primer mix had 60 Vbeta and 13 Jbeta primers. Assay used: immunoSEQ multiplex PCR; TCRdb lists only in-frame clones, some missing. The sample lists about 140,000 clones, 76% occurring once. Specimen: PBMCs. These receptors came from a female donor in good health and CMV-seropositive.

This chain joins TRBV7-6 and TRBJ2-2; tentatively, D is TRBD2 (6 bases). The ends were cut back, 5 bases at V and 2 bases at J, with 18 bases in the middle. Germline V lookup: CDR1 SGHVS, CDR2 FNYEAQ. This CDR3 comprises 17 residues. For the CDR3, the DNA is TGTGCCAGCAGCGCCGCCGGTGGGCGGGGTAACACCGGGGAGCTGTTTTTT. It specifies CASSAAGGRGNTGELFF.

This clone appeared a few times. The J gene is TRBJ2-1, the V gene TRBV7-2; D is unclear. Trimming shortened V by 2 bases and J by 14 bases, and 22 bases separated the two germline ends. The CDR3 is 15 amino acids. Germline CDR1 is SGHTA and CDR2 is FQGNSA. The CDR3 nucleotides read TGTGCCAGCAGCTTAAGTGTCGTTCGTAATAGCCTAAAGTTCTTC. This encodes CASSLSVVRNSLKFF.

This clone showed up just a few times. The V and J genes are TRBV7-9 and TRBJ2-6; 7 bases line up with TRBD1. V lost 5 bases, J lost 2 bases, and 9 bases stayed unmatched. Looked up from germline, CDR1 is SEHNR and CDR2 is FQNEAQ (reference sequence). This CDR3 is built from 17 residues. CDR3 amino acids: CASSARQGLAGANVLTF. In DNA, the CDR3 is TGTGCCAGCAGCGCCCGACAGGGTTTGGCTGGGGCCAACGTCCTGACTTTC.

The chain combines TRBV7-6 with TRBJ2-1; maybe TRBD1 (6 bases). V shed 4 bases and J shed 6 bases, with 19 bases lying between them. CDR3 length: 16 amino acids. The germline V gene encodes CDR1 SGHVS and CDR2 FNYEAQ. In nucleotides, the CDR3 is TGTGCCAGCAGCTCCCCCGGGACAACCGTGTTCAATGAGCAGTTCTTC. It codes for CASSSPGTTVFNEQFF.

The V and J genes are TRBV5-1 and TRBJ2-3; 12 bases match TRBD2. The germline gives CDR1 SGHRS, CDR2 YFSETQ. V lost 0 bases, J lost 0 bases, and 2 bases stayed unmatched. The length of the CDR3 is 17 residues. The DNA of the CDR3 is TGCGCCAGCAGCTTGGCCCTAGCGGGGGGGAGCACAGATACGCAGTATTTT. Its protein product is CASSLALAGGSTDTQYF.

The sample holds a few counts of this clone. The rearrangement links TRBV5-6 to TRBJ2-5; the match to TRBD2 covers 11 bases. Germline values: CDR1 SGHDT, CDR2 YYEEEE. This CDR3 contains 18 residues. The J segment lost 5 bases and the V segment lost 1 base, leaving 13 bases of the junction unmatched. CDR3 region: CASSLRASGGPVRETQYF. The CDR3 DNA follows: TGTGCCAGCAGCTTGAGGGCTAGCGGGGGGCCCGTTCGGGAGACCCAGTACTTC.

This sequence joins TRBV7-9 and TRBJ2-5; 9 bases fit TRBD1. Losses at the gene ends were 5 bases for V and 3 bases for J; bases not matched to a gene: 10. This CDR3 contains 16 residues. The germline CDR1 and CDR2 sequences are SEHNR and FQNEAQ (reference sequence). This chain's CDR3 is CASSPLGDREEETQYF. The CDR3 coding sequence is TGTGCCAGCAGCCCCCTGGGGGACAGGGAAGAAGAGACCCAGTACTTC.

The chain couples TRBV7-7 to TRBJ1-3, with no clear D. Germline V gene data show CDR1 as SSHAT and CDR2 as FNYEAQ (reference sequence). V lost 1 base and J lost 4, with 5 bases in between. The length of the CDR3 is 13 residues. CDR3 DNA sequence: TGTGCCAGCAGCTTAGGGCAAGGAAACACCATATATTTT. Translation: CASSLGQGNTIYF.

The V gene is TRBV27, the J gene TRBJ2-5; D is possibly TRBD1 (6 bases). CDR1 MNHEY and CDR2 SMNVEV come from the germline V gene (reference sequence). Between the trimmed V and J ends, which lost 3 bases and 6 bases, there was a span of 11 bases. This CDR3 has 13 amino acids. The CDR3, as DNA: TGTGCCAGCAGTTTTGAAGGGGGACAGACCCAGTACTTC. Protein: CASSFEGGQTQYF.

The chain couples TRBV5-1 to TRBJ1-2, with a weak D call TRBD1 (5 bases). The CDR3 has 18 residues. The V and J ends lost 2 bases and 8 bases respectively, with 28 bases between them. Looked up from germline, CDR1 is SGHRS and CDR2 is YFSETQ. The CDR3 nucleotides are TGCGCCAGCAGCTTCCCAACCGGGACTGTGGATGAAATTGCGGGCTACACCTTC. Protein sequence: CASSFPTGTVDEIAGYTF.

The chain carries TRBV5-6 and TRBJ2-1, with 8 bases identical to TRBD1. The germline V gene has CDR1 SGHDT and CDR2 YYEEEE. This CDR3 contains 16 residues. Trimming removed 6 bases from V and 7 bases from J; junction bases left unmatched: 15. CDR3 loop: CASNGQGDSNGNEQFF. The CDR3 nucleotides read TGTGCCAGCAACGGACAGGGCGATTCTAACGGGAATGAGCAGTTCTTC.

V and J are TRBV25-1 and TRBJ1-1; tentative D call: TRBD1 (6 bases). Germline CDR1 and CDR2: MGHDK and SYGVNS. The germline V and J ends were trimmed by 5 bases and 1 base, with 11 bases remaining between them. This CDR3 has 14 residues. The DNA for the CDR3 is TGTGCCAGCAGTCACCTGACAGGGAACACTGAAGCTTTCTTT. This encodes CASSHLTGNTEAFF.

The chain has TRBV11-1 and TRBJ1-2; TRBD1 might be the D (5 bases). Germline CDR1 reads SGHAT; CDR2 reads FQDESV (reference sequence). This CDR3 spans 11 amino acids. Trimming took 5 bases from V and 8 from J, leaving 9 bases between them. This chain's CDR3 is CASSHDSGYTF. The CDR3, as DNA: TGTGCCAGCAGCCACGACAGCGGCTACACCTTC.

The V and J genes are TRBV27 and TRBJ1-2, with 9 bases aligning to TRBD1. Trimming removed 6 bases from V and 9 bases from J; junction bases left unmatched: 5. CDR3 length equals 12 residues. Germline CDR1 and CDR2: MNHEY and SMNVEV (reference sequence). The CDR3 bases are TGTGCCAGCAGCCGACAGGGGGTTAGCTACACCTTC. Its translation: CASSRQGVSYTF.

V is TRBV7-9 and J is TRBJ1-1, with a possible D match to TRBD1 (6 bases). The CDR3 is made up of 15 amino acids. The germline gives CDR1 SEHNR, CDR2 FQNEAQ (reference sequence). With 2 bases removed from V and 1 base from J, the gap between germline ends came to 11 bases. CDR3 nucleotides: TGTGCCAGCAGCTTAATGGGCAGGGGGAACACTGAAGCTTTCTTT. Translation: CASSLMGRGNTEAFF.

This chain links TRBV11-3 with TRBJ1-6; TRBD1 matches 7 bases. The CDR3 covers 15 residues. CDR1 SGHNT and CDR2 YENEEA come from the germline V gene. Trimming at V came to 5 bases and at J to 0 bases, leaving 1 base not matched to a gene. The CDR3 loop is CASSRDSSYNSPLHF. In nucleotides, the CDR3 is TGTGCCAGCAGCCGGGACAGCTCCTATAATTCACCCCTCCACTTT.

CDR3 coding DNA: TGCGCCAGCAGCTTGGGGGCCAACCTGCCCGGGGAGCTGTTTTTT. This sequence encodes CASSLGANLPGELFF. The rearrangement joins TRBV5-1 to TRBJ2-2; no reliable D call. The germline V gene has CDR1 SGHRS and CDR2 YFSETQ. With 0 bases removed from V and 6 bases from J, the gap between germline ends came to 12 bases. The CDR3 is made up of 15 amino acids.

The sample holds a few counts of this clone. The chain carries TRBV7-8 and TRBJ2-3; 7 bases are shared with TRBD1. J lost 1 base, V lost 5 bases, and 3 bases had no gene match. Germline V gene lookup returns CDR1 SGHVS and CDR2 FQNEAQ. The CDR3 loop spans 14 amino acids. In nucleotides, the CDR3 is TGTGCCAGCAGCGGTGGGACAGGCACAGATACGCAGTATTTT. Translation gives CASSGGTGTDTQYF.

The gene calls are TRBV12-2 and TRBJ1-2; the table's D call TRBD1 went unverified against the DNA. TRBV12-2 is marked as a pseudogene. The CDR3 is 14 residues long. In nucleotides, the CDR3 is TGTGCAAGTCGCTTAAGAGACAGGGTGGGTGGCTACACCTTC. Protein sequence: CASRLRDRVGGYTF.

This chain uses TRBV5-1 with TRBJ2-5, with a possible D match to TRBD1 (6 bases). The J call may be incorrect, as the DNA end agrees better with TRBJ2-7. CDR3 size: 15 residues. CDR1 is SGHRS, CDR2 YFSETQ, per germline. The CDR3 protein is CASSLAAGENYEQYF. In DNA, the CDR3 is TGCGCCAGCAGCTTGGCGGCAGGGGAGAACTACGAGCAGTACTTC.

The chain is built from TRBV2 and TRBJ1-5, with D possibly matching TRBD1 (5 bases). Germline V gives CDR1 SNHLY, CDR2 FYNNEI. The CDR3 contains 14 residues. Trimming left V 6 bases short and J 3 bases short, with 12 bases between. CDR3 in amino acids: CASSSTGDNQPQHF. CDR3 in DNA: TGTGCCAGCAGCTCAACAGGTGACAATCAGCCCCAGCATTTT.